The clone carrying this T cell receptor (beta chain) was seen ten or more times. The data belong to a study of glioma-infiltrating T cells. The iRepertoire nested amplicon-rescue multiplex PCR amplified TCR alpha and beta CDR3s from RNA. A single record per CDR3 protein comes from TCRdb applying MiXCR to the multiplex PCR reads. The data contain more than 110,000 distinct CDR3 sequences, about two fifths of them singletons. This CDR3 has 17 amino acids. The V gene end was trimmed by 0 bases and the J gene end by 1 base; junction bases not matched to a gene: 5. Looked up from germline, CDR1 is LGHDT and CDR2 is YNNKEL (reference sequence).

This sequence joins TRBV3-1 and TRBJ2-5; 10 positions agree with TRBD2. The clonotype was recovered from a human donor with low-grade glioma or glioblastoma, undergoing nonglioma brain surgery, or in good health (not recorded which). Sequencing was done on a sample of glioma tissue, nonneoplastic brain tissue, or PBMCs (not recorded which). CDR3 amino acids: CASSQDRSGRAQETQYF. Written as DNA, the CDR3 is TGTGCCAGCAGCCAAGATCGGAGCGGGAGGGCCCAAGAGACCCAGTACTTC.